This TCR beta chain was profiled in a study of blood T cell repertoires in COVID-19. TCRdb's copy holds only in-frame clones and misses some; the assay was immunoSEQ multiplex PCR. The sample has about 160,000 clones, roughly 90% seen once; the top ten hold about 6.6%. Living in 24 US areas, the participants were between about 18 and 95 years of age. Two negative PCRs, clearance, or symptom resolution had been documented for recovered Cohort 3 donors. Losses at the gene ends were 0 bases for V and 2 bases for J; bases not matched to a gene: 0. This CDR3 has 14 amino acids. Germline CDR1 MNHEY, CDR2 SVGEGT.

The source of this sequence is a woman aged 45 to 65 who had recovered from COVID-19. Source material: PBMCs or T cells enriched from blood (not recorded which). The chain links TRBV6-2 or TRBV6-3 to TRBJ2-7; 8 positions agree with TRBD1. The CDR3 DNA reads TGTGCCAGCAGTTACTCGACAGGGGCCTACGAGCAGTACTTC. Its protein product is CASSYSTGAYEQYF.